These T cell receptor beta chains were read from a single sample in a study of T cells in Graves' hyperthyroidism and ophthalmopathy. In TCRdb, the multiplex PCR reads were re-called with MiXCR into one record per CDR3 protein. Of approximately 420,000 distinct CDR3 sequences listed, approximately 15% are singletons. The sequenced sample consisted of blood. All receptors come from a woman between 18 and 30 years old with Graves' hyperthyroidism. CDR3s include the opening cysteine and the closing phenylalanine or tryptophan. D genes are given only for firm matches. Only some rows state a clone size, as once, few, many or a class for expanded clones.

CDR3: CASSMEGAYEQYF
DNA: TGCGCCAGCAGCATGGAAGGGGCCTACGAGCAGTACTTC
D: -
J: TRBJ2-7
size: many
V: TRBV5-1

CDR3: CSVEVVTGGWEQYF
DNA: TGCAGCGTTGAAGTCGTAACAGGGGGCTGGGAGCAGTACTTC
D: TRBD1
J: TRBJ2-7
size: -
V: TRBV29-1

CDR3: CASRPTGPFGYTF
DNA: TGTGCCAGCAGACCGACAGGGCCGTTTGGCTACACCTTC
D: TRBD1
J: TRBJ1-2
size: many
V: TRBV28

CDR3: CASSLGGGGLANEQFF
DNA: TGTGCCAGCAGCTTAGGCGGGGGGGGACTAGCGAATGAGCAGTTCTTC
D: TRBD2
J: TRBJ2-1
size: many
V: TRBV7-6

CDR3: CASSLGLPTGASPLHF
DNA: TGTGCCAGCAGCTTGGGGTTACCGACAGGGGCTTCACCCCTCCACTTT
D: TRBD1
J: TRBJ1-6
size: many
V: TRBV5-6

CDR3: CASTVGREAYEQYF
DNA: TGTGCCAGCACAGTCGGCCGGGAGGCGTACGAGCAGTACTTC
D: TRBD2
J: TRBJ2-7
size: many
V: TRBV6-1

CDR3: CASSPGMGLAGSETQYF
DNA: TGTGCCAGCAGCCCAGGGATGGGACTAGCGGGTTCAGAGACCCAGTACTTC
D: TRBD2
J: TRBJ2-5
size: many
V: TRBV11-2

CDR3: CASSPTAAGAGNTIYF
DNA: TGTGCCAGCTCACCAACAGCTGCCGGAGCTGGAAACACCATATATTTT
D: -
J: TRBJ1-3
size: -
V: TRBV18

CDR3: CASSLEVYSPLHF
DNA: TGTGCCAGCAGCTTAGAAGTGTACTCACCCCTCCACTTT
D: -
J: TRBJ1-6
size: -
V: TRBV11-2

CDR3: CAWSPLAGAYEQYF
DNA: TGTGCCTGGAGTCCACTAGCGGGAGCCTACGAGCAGTACTTC
D: TRBD2
J: TRBJ2-7
size: few
V: TRBV30

CDR3: CASSGLRQGASSGANVLTF
DNA: TGTGCCAGCAGTGGGCTCAGACAGGGGGCGAGCTCTGGGGCCAACGTCCTGACTTTC
D: TRBD1
J: TRBJ2-6
size: few
V: TRBV2

CDR3: CASSQGISDGYTF
DNA: TGTGCCAGCAGCCAAGGGATATCTGATGGCTACACCTTC
D: -
J: TRBJ1-2
size: -
V: TRBV3-1

CDR3: CASRETGREQYF
DNA: TGTGCCAGCAGAGAAACAGGGCGCGAGCAGTACTTC
D: -
J: TRBJ2-7
size: many
V: TRBV2

CDR3: CASSTGQNTGELFF
DNA: TGTGCCAGCAGCACGGGACAGAATACCGGGGAGCTGTTTTTT
D: TRBD1
J: TRBJ2-2
size: -
V: TRBV7-2

CDR3: CAISESGLAEAFF
DNA: TGTGCCATCAGTGAGTCGGGTCTAGCTGAAGCTTTCTTT
D: -
J: TRBJ1-1
size: -
V: TRBV10-3

CDR3: CASSTTQNTEAFF
DNA: TGTGCCAGCTCGACAACGCAGAACACTGAAGCTTTCTTT
D: -
J: TRBJ1-1
size: many
V: TRBV18

CDR3: CASSGPGLGKKQFF
DNA: TGCGCCAGCAGCGGACCTGGACTAGGAAAGAAGCAGTTCTTC
D: TRBD2
J: TRBJ2-1
size: few
V: TRBV5-1

CDR3: CASSQNRGTGELFF
DNA: TGTGCCAGCAGTCAAAACAGGGGCACCGGGGAGCTGTTTTTT
D: TRBD1
J: TRBJ2-2
size: -
V: TRBV28

CDR3: CASSLYGGTGELFF
DNA: TGTGCCAGCAGTTTATATGGGGGGACCGGGGAGCTGTTTTTT
D: -
J: TRBJ2-2
size: many
V: TRBV28

CDR3: CASSPARTGLETQYF
DNA: TGTGCCAGCAGTCCAGCGAGGACAGGGCTAGAGACCCAGTACTTC
D: TRBD1
J: TRBJ2-5
size: many
V: TRBV27

CDR3: CASSEFRGDLQETQYF
DNA: TGTGCCAGCAGTGAATTCAGGGGAGATCTCCAAGAGACCCAGTACTTC
D: -
J: TRBJ2-5
size: many
V: TRBV25-1

CDR3: CSASSSHGGGLYEQYF
DNA: TGCAGTGCTAGTTCATCCCACGGGGGTGGCCTCTACGAGCAGTACTTC
D: -
J: TRBJ2-7
size: many
V: TRBV20-1

CDR3: CASSLWARGHNEQFF
DNA: TGTGCCAGCAGCTTATGGGCCAGGGGGCATAATGAGCAGTTCTTC
D: TRBD1
J: TRBJ2-1
size: -
V: TRBV7-9

CDR3: CASSEVEGGWTEAFF
DNA: TGTGCCAGCAGTGAAGTGGAGGGCGGGTGGACTGAAGCTTTCTTT
D: -
J: TRBJ1-1
size: many
V: TRBV6-1

CDR3: CASSGTGTDTQYF
DNA: TGTGCCAGCAGCGGGACTGGCACAGATACGCAGTATTTT
D: -
J: TRBJ2-3
size: many
V: TRBV12-3/TRBV12-4

CDR3: CASFNRGYREKLFF
DNA: TGTGCCAGCTTTAACAGGGGATATCGAGAAAAACTGTTTTTT
D: TRBD1
J: TRBJ1-4
size: few
V: TRBV6-1

CDR3: CASSFAELYEQYF
DNA: TGTGCCAGCAGCTTCGCAGAACTCTACGAGCAGTACTTC
D: -
J: TRBJ2-7
size: few
V: TRBV5-5

CDR3: CASSIAGTGGRETQYF
DNA: TGTGCCAGTAGTATAGCCGGGACAGGGGGTCGAGAGACCCAGTACTTC
D: TRBD1
J: TRBJ2-5
size: -
V: TRBV19

CDR3: CASSQILGQGTGELFF
DNA: TGTGCCAGCAGCCAAATACTTGGGCAGGGGACCGGGGAGCTGTTTTTT
D: -
J: TRBJ2-2
size: -
V: TRBV3-1